The TCR beta chain described here comes from a study of Graves' ophthalmopathy and Graves' hyperthyroidism. Study-wide results and caveats: Using a 13-signature model, the authors split ophthalmopathy from stable hyperthyroidism, with roughly 90% sensitivity and around 84% specificity. Clonotypes were expanded in thyroid at above 0.001 frequency, and most also appeared in blood.

This clonotype was recorded many times. What it binds is not known. CDR3 regions of TCR beta were amplified from RNA transcripts. An initial RT-PCR round employing HTBI primers preceded a second-round multiplex PCR. TCRdb processed the multiplex PCR reads anew with MiXCR; each CDR3 protein has one entry. The data show some 1.1 million distinct CDR3 sequences, about two fifths seen once. With 5 bases clipped from V and 2 bases from J, the junction kept 3 bases outside the gene matches. CDR1 and CDR2 from the germline V gene are SGHVS and FQNEAQ. The length of the CDR3 is 14 residues. This clonotype was sampled from an adult man with Graves' hyperthyroidism. Sequenced: peripheral blood or thyroid tissue (not recorded which). The chain recombines TRBV7-8 with TRBJ1-1, with 9 nucleotides matching TRBD1. The CDR3 reads CASSRDRVNTEAFF. CDR3 in DNA: TGTGCCAGCAGCCGGGACAGGGTTAACACTGAAGCTTTCTTT.